This TCR beta chain was recorded in a study of T-cell memory formation after mild COVID-19 (dated by TCRdb to the early 2020s). As for the study more broadly: Most TCR sequence clusters were specific to one of the two donors. T-cell clones expanding and contracting after mild COVID-19 in a couple of donors were tracked by longitudinal TCRalpha and TCRbeta repertoire sequencing. Two young, previously healthy adult volunteers, one female and one male, were included in the cohort. Broad study findings and their caveats: Contracting CD4+ clones were located mainly in the CM and EM memory subsets, whereas CD8+ clones were found to be enriched in EMRA. Only a couple of mild cases were covered by the study, and larger cohorts that include severe cases with pre-infection samples were considered necessary. SARS-CoV-2 specificity of the second-wave clones peaking on day 37 was not confirmed. The detection of some responding clones in pre-infection memory suggests that pre-existing cross-reactive memory T cells joined the SARS-CoV-2 response. From day 15 to 85, contracting clones showed balanced CD4/CD8 phenotypes, whereas a second wave of clones that expanded from day 15 to 37 leaned towards CD4+.

Ficoll-Paque density gradient centrifugation was the method used to isolate PBMCs. A word on this clonotype: What antigen it recognizes has not been identified. No base-level quality is on record; no much larger clone is a single base apart.

TCRdb shows the sequencer as Illumina NovaSeq 6000. Using 5'RACE with constant-segment primers, TCRalpha and TCRbeta cDNA libraries were constructed, with sample barcodes and unique molecular identifiers added in the process. Trizol reagent was used to extract RNA from every sample. Amplification of the libraries took two PCR steps, and the second step added a second sample barcode plus Illumina TruSeq adapters. Libraries were sequenced on an Illumina NovaSeq with 2 x 150 bp paired-end reads. In the paper's pipeline: With migec v1.2.7, reads were demultiplexed and then collapsed into UMI-guided consensus sequences. Using mixcr v2.1.11, UMI consensuses were aligned to TRA and TRB V and J templates and then assembled into clonotypes. Expanded or contracted clonotypes were those called significant by both edgeR and NoisET, with noise models trained on biological replicates. edgeR calls used a false discovery rate-adjusted p below 0.01 and a log2 fold-change threshold of 1. As an exploratory analysis of dynamics, max-normalized trajectories of the 1000 most abundant clonotypes were examined by PCA with hierarchical clustering. The CD4 or CD8 phenotype of responding clones was assigned using the separately sequenced CD4+ and CD8+ repertoires. Using fastp trimming at Q25 and MiXCR clonotype assembly, TCRdb reanalyzed the public sequencing data and kept in-frame beta chains. Rows with one shared CDR3 protein collapse into an entry with the most common genes and DNA. It is TCRdb's table, rather than the study itself, that gives the V and J calls and clone size. The sample yields 550,000 to 700,000 distinct CDR3 sequences; roughly a sixth were counted once. The biggest ten clones account for roughly 7.7% of the sample.

Trimming removed 5 bases from V and 10 bases from J, leaving 21 bases between the germline ends. CDR1 and CDR2 were assigned from the germline V gene as SGHVS and FNYEAQ. There are 15 amino acids in the CDR3, from cysteine to phenylalanine inclusive. Here the CDR3 DNA is all that survives: 45 bases in frame from base 1. This receptor chain uses TRBV7-6 and TRBJ1-5; the D gene is unclear. The sequencing sample was made of PBMCs or a T cell subset sorted from them (not recorded which). The TCR was taken from an adult woman who had mild COVID-19 (a few samples of this study predate the infection). The sample titles of this study are shuffled in the database, so cell type and time point are left out; the donor was told from shared clones. The CDR3 here reads CASSLEDGTSYPQHF. The bases read TGTGCCAGCAGCCTTGAGGACGGTACGTCGTACCCCCAGCATTTT.